This T cell receptor (beta chain) was observed in a study of T cell responses to AZD1222 COVID-19 vaccine. Clones were sequenced by immunoSEQ multiplex PCR, and TCRdb holds only the in-frame ones, with some missing. This sample has some 190,000 clones, with 90% to 95% found just once. With respect to this clone: Its cognate antigen is unknown.

Study observations and caveats: Along spike, vaccine-associated CD4 TCRs were found throughout, with dominance at 160-218 and 743-854. In a largely white British group with more females than males, clonal diversity was possibly underestimated. Unmutated variant regions reportedly attract nearly half of all spike-specific TCRs. Vaccination with two AZD1222 doses was followed by a rise in Spike-specific TCR breadth and depth.

This TCR came from an adult who received the AZD1222 COVID-19 vaccine. The sample was peripheral blood, taken 28 days after the second AZD1222 dose.

For the CDR3, the DNA is TGTGCCAGCAGCCCGGGGACTAGCGGTGCGAGCTCCTACAATGAGCAGTTCTTC. Protein sequence: CASSPGTSGASSYNEQFF. This sequence joins TRBV5-5 and TRBJ2-1; 11 nucleotides agree with TRBD2. The CDR3 consists of 18 residues. V dropped 4 bases and J dropped 0; count of bases not matched to a gene: 9. Germline V CDR1 and CDR2: SGHKS, YYEKEE (reference sequence).